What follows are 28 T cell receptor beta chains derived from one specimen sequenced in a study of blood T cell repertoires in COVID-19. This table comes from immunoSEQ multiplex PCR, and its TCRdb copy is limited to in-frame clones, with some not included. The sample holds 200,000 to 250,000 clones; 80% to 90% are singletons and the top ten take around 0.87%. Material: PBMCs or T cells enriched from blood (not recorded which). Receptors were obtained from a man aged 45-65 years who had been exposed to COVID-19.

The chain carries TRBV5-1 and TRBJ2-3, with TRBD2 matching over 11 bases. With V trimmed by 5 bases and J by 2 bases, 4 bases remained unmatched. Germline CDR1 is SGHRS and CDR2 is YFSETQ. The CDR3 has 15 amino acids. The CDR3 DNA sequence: TGCGCCAGCAGTTCTAGCGGGGGGCCCACAGATACGCAGTATTTT. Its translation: CASSSSGGPTDTQYF.

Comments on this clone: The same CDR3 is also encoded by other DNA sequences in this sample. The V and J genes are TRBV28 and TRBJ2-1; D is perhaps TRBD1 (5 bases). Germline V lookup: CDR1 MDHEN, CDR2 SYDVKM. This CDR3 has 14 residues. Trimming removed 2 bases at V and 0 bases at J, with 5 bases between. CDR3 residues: CASSLTGSYNEQFF. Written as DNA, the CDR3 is TGTGCCAGCAGTTTAACAGGCTCCTACAATGAGCAGTTCTTC.

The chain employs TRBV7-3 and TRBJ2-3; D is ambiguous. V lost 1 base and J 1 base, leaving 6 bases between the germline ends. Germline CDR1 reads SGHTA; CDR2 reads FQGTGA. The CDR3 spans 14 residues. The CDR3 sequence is CASSLIPGTDTQYF. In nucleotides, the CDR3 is TGTGCCAGCAGCTTAATACCGGGCACAGATACGCAGTATTTT.

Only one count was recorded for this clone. The CDR3 DNA sequence: TGTGCCAGCAGTCCCCCGGGACTAGCGGGAGGGCCTCATGAGCAGTTCTTC. Translating it yields CASSPPGLAGGPHEQFF. The rearrangement uses TRBV28 and TRBJ2-1, with 16 bases matching TRBD2. The junction had 9 bases not matched to a gene; V was cut back by 5 bases and J by 8 bases. There are 17 residues in the CDR3. CDR1 and CDR2 (germline): MDHEN, SYDVKM. The full variable domain, in which reference TRBV28 and TRBJ2-1 provide the parts outside the CDR3, is DVKVTQSSRYLVKRTGEKVFLECVQDMDHENMFWYRQDPGLGLRLIYFSYDVKMKEKGDIPEGYSVSREKKERFSLILESASTNQTSMYLCASSPPGLAGGPHEQFFGPGTRLTVL.

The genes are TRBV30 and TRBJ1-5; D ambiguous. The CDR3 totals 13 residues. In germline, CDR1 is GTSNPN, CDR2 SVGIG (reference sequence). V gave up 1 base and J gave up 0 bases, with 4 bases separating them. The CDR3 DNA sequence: TGTGCCTGGAGTGCAGATAGCAATCAGCCCCAGCATTTT. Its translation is CAWSADSNQPQHF.

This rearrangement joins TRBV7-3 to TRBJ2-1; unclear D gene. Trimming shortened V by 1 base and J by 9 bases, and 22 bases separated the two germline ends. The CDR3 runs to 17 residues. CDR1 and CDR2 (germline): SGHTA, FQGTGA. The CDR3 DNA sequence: TGTGCCAGCAGCTTAATAGGCGGCGTGTCAATTCGGGTTGAGCAGTTCTTC. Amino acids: CASSLIGGVSIRVEQFF.

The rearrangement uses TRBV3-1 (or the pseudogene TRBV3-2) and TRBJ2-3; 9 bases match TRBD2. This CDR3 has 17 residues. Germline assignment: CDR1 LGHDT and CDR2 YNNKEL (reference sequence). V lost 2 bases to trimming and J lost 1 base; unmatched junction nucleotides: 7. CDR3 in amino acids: CASSQSLAGVRTDTQYF. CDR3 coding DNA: TGTGCCAGCAGCCAAAGTTTAGCGGGGGTGCGCACAGATACGCAGTATTTT.

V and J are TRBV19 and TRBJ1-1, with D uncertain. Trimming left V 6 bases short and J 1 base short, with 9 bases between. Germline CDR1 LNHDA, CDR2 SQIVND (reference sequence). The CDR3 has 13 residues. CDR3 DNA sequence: TGTGCCAGTAGGTCGGCGGCGAACACTGAAGCTTTCTTT. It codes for CASRSAANTEAFF.

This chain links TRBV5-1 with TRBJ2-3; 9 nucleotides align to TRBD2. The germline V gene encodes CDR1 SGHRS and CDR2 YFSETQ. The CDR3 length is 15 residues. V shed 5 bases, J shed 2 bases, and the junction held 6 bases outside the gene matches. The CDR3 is CASRSIAGVTDTQYF. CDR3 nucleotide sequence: TGCGCCAGCAGGAGTATAGCGGGAGTCACAGATACGCAGTATTTT.

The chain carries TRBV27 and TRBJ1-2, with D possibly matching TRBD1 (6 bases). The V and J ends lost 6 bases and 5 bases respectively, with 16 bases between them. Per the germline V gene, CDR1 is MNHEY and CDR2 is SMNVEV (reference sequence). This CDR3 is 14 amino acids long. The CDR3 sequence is CASRRKGDLYGYTF. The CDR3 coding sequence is TGTGCCAGCAGACGTAAGGGGGATTTGTATGGCTACACCTTC.

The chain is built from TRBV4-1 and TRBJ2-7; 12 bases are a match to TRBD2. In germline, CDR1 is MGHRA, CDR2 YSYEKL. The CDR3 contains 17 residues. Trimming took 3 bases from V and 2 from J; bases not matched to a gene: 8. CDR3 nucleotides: TGCGCCAGCAGCCAGACTAGCGGGGGTTATGAGCCCTACGAGCAGTACTTC. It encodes CASSQTSGGYEPYEQYF.

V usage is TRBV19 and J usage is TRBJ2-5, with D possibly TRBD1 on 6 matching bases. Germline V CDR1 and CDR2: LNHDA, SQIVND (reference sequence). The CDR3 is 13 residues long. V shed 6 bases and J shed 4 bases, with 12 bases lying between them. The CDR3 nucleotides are TGTGCCAGTAGGATACAGGGAACAGAGACCCAGTACTTC. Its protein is CASRIQGTETQYF.

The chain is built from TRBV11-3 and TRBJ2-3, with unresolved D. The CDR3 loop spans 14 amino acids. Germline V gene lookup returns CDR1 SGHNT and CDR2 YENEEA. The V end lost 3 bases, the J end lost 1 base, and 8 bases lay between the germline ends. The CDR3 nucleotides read TGTGCCAGCAGCTTGGGCCGCGGCACAGATACGCAGTATTTT. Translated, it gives CASSLGRGTDTQYF.

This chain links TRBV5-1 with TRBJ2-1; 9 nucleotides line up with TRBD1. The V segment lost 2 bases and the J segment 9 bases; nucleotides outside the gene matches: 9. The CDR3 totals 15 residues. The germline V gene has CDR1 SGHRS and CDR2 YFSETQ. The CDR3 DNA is TGCGCCAGCAGCTTACAGGACAGGGGTAGCGCTGAGCAGTTCTTC. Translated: CASSLQDRGSAEQFF.

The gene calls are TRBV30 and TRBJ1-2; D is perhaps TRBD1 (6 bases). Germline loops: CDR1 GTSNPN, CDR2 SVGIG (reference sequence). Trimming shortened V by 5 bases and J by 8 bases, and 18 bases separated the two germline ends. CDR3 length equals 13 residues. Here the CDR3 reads CAWDLAGGAGYTF. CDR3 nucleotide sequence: TGTGCCTGGGATTTAGCCGGGGGGGCCGGCTACACCTTC.

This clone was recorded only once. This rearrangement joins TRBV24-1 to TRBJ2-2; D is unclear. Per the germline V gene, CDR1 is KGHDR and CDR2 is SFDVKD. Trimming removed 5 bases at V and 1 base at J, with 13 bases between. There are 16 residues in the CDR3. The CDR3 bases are TGTGCCACCAGTGGAGACACCCCGCGGAACACCGGGGAGCTGTTTTTT. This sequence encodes CATSGDTPRNTGELFF.

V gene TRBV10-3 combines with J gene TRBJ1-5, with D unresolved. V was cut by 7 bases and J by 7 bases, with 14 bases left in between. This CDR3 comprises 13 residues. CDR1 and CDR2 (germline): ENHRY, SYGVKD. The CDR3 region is CAIKIGPGQPQHF. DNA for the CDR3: TGTGCCATCAAGATCGGCCCAGGACAGCCCCAGCATTTT.

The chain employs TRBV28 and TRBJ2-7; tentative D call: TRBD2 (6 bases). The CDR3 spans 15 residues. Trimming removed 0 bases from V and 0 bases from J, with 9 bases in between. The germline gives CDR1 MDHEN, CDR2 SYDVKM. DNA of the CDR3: TGTGCCAGCAGTTTATGGGGCGGGGCCTCCTACGAGCAGTACTTC. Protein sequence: CASSLWGGASYEQYF.

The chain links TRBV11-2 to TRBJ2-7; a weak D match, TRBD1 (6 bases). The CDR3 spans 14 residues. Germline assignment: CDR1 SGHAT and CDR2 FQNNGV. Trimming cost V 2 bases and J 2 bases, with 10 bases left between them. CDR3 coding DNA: TGTGCCAGCAGCTTAAGTTGGACAGCCTACGAGCAGTACTTC. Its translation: CASSLSWTAYEQYF.

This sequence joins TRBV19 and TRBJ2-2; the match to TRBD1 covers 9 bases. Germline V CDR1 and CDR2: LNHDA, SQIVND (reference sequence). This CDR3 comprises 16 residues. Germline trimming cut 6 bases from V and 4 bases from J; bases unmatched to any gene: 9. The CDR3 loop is CASRWTGTGITGELFF. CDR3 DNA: TGTGCCAGTAGATGGACCGGGACAGGGATCACCGGGGAGCTGTTTTTT. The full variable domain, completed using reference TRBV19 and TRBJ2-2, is DGGITQSPKYLFRKEGQNVTLSCEQNLNHDAMYWYRQDPGQGLRLIYYSQIVNDFQKGDIAEGYSVSREKKESFPLTVTSAQKNPTAFYLCASRWTGTGITGELFFGEGSRLTVL.

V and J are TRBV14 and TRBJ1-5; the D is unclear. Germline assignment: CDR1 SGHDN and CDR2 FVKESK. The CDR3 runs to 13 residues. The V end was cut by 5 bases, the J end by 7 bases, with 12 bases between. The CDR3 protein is CASSYSPGQPQHF. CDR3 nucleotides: TGTGCCAGCAGCTACTCGCCGGGGCAGCCCCAGCATTTT.

The CDR3 region has the DNA TGTGCCACCAGCAGAGATAGGGGGCATCCACCCCTCCACTTT. This codes for CATSRDRGHPPLHF. The rearrangement uses TRBV15 and TRBJ1-6; TRBD1 aligns across 7 bases. CDR3 length equals 14 residues. In germline, CDR1 is LNHNV, CDR2 YYDKDF (reference sequence). The ends lost 0 bases at V and 11 bases at J; junction bases unmatched: 4.

The CDR3 nucleotides read TGCGCCAGCAGCCAGAAGGACAGGGTCACCGGGGAGCTGTTTTTT. Translation: CASSQKDRVTGELFF. This chain joins TRBV4-1 and TRBJ2-2; 8 bases align to TRBD1. CDR3 length: 15 residues. The V gene end was trimmed by 3 bases and the J gene end by 4 bases; junction bases not matched to a gene: 4. CDR1 is MGHRA, CDR2 YSYEKL, per germline.

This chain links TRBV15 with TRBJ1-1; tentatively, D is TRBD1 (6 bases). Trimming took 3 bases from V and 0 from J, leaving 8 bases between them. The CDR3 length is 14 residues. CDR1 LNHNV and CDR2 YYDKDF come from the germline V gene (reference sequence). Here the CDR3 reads CATSRGHLNTEAFF. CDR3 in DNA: TGTGCCACCAGCAGGGGACACCTGAACACTGAAGCTTTCTTT.

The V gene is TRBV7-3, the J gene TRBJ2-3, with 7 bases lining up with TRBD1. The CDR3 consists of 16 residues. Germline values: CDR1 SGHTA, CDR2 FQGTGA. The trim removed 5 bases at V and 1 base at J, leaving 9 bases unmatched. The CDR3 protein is CASSRDRQGGTDTQYF. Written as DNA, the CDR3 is TGTGCCAGCAGCCGAGATAGACAGGGAGGCACAGATACGCAGTATTTT.

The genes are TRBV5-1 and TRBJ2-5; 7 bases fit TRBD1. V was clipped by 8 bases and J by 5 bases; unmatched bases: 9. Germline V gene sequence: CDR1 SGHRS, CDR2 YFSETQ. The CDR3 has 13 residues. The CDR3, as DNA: TGCGCCAGTCGGGGAACAGGGGATGAGACCCAGTACTTC. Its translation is CASRGTGDETQYF.

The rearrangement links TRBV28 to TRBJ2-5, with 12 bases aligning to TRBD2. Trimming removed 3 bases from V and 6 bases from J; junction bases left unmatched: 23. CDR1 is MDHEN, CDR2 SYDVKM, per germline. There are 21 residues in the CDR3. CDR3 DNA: TGTGCCAGCAGTTTTGGTCGGCCTAGCGGGGGGGCACGAGGGTCCGTTAAGACCCAGTACTTC. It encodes CASSFGRPSGGARGSVKTQYF. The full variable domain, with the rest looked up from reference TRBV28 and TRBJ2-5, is DVKVTQSSRYLVKRTGEKVFLECVQDMDHENMFWYRQDPGLGLRLIYFSYDVKMKEKGDIPEGYSVSREKKERFSLILESASTNQTSMYLCASSFGRPSGGARGSVKTQYFGPGTRLLVL.

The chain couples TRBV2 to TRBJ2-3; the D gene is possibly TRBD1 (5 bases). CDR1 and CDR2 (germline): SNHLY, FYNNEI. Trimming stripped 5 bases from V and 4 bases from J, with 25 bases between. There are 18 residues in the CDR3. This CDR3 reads CASSRPNSTRENADTQYF. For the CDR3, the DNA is TGTGCCAGCAGTCGGCCGAATTCAACCAGGGAAAACGCAGATACGCAGTATTTT.